This T cell receptor beta chain comes out of a study of cytomegalovirus exposure and HLA in healthy donors. Findings and limits, study-wide: First-cohort TCR clusters tended to co-occur in the roughly 130 validation repertoires, a later analysis found. High sensitivity and specificity were reportedly achieved when the classifier diagnosed cytomegalovirus status. The study labeled approximately 150 TCR beta chains cytomegalovirus-associated. Specific recognition of CMV antigens was confirmed in vitro for a few chains (all CMV-associated).

Clones were sequenced by immunoSEQ multiplex PCR, and TCRdb holds only the in-frame ones, with some missing. The table includes more than 85,000 clones, roughly nine tenths detected once. This clone was recorded only once. Its antigen is not identified. This clonotype originated in a woman aged 18 to 35 in good health and CMV-seronegative. Sequencing input: PBMCs.

This CDR3 is CASRRDRNTGELFF. In DNA form, the CDR3 reads TGCGCCAGCAGGAGGGACAGGAACACCGGGGAGCTGTTTTTT. V gene TRBV10-2 combines with J gene TRBJ2-2; 7 bases match TRBD1. Germline lookup yields CDR1 WSHSY and CDR2 SAAADI. V shed 6 bases, J shed 1 base, and the junction held 2 bases outside the gene matches. This CDR3 contains 14 residues.